This T cell receptor beta chain came from a study of blood T cell repertoires in COVID-19. This CDR3 spans 17 amino acids. V dropped 1 base and J dropped 3; count of bases not matched to a gene: 8. Germline V gene data show CDR1 as SGHVS and CDR2 as FQNEAQ. TCRdb keeps only in-frame clones here, not all; method: immunoSEQ multiplex PCR. The sample yields roughly 380,000 clones, around 85% seen once. The material sequenced was peripheral blood. The receptor was derived from a woman aged 18-29 years with acute or convalescent COVID-19. The chain is built from TRBV7-8 and TRBJ2-2, with 7 bases fitting TRBD2. This chain's CDR3 is CASSLGLEGRDTGELFF. CDR3 DNA: TGTGCCAGCAGCTTAGGTTTGGAGGGGAGGGACACCGGGGAGCTGTTTTTT.